This T cell receptor (beta chain) is from a study of blood T cell repertoires in COVID-19. This clone showed up just once. Original handling: Nucleated cell counts were estimated from reference gene primer amplification. The assay was immunoSEQ multiplex PCR, and TCRdb's table has in-frame clones only and misses some. The V and J calls and clone size are taken from that table; D and trimming were inferred from the DNA. The sample has more than 90,000 clones, approximately 86% seen once. V lost 10 bases and J 3 bases, leaving 12 bases between the germline ends. The germline gives CDR1 MDHEN, CDR2 SYDVKM. The CDR3 has 12 amino acids.

The rearrangement uses TRBV28 and TRBJ1-1, with D possibly being TRBD1 (6 bases). The TCR sequence derives from a human donor in a cohort sampled during active COVID-19. Material: peripheral blood. The CDR3, as DNA: TGTGCCACCCACAGGGATTACACTGAAGCTTTCTTT. It encodes CATHRDYTEAFF.